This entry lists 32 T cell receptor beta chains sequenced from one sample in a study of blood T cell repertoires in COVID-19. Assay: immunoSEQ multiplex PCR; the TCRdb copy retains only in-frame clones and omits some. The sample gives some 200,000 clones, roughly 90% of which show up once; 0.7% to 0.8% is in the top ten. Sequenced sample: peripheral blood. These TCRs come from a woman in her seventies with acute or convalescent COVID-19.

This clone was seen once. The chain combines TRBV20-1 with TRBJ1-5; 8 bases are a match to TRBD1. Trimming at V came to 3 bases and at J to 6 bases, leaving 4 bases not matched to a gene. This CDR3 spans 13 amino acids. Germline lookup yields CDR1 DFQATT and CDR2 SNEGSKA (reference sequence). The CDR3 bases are TGCAGTGCTAGTCAAGGACAGGGTCAGCCCCAGCATTTT. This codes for CSASQGQGQPQHF.

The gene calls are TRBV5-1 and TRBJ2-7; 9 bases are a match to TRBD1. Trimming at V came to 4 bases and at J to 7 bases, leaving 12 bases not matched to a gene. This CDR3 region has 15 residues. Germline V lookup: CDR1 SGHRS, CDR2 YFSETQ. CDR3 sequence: CASSPQGTGLSEQYF. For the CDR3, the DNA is TGCGCCAGCAGCCCCCAAGGGACAGGGCTTTCTGAGCAGTACTTC.

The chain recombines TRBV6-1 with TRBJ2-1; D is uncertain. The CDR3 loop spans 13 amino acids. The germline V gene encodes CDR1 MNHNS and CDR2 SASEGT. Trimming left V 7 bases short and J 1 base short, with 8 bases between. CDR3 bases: TGTGCCAGCAAGGCAGCGTCCTACAATGAGCAGTTCTTC. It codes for CASKAASYNEQFF.

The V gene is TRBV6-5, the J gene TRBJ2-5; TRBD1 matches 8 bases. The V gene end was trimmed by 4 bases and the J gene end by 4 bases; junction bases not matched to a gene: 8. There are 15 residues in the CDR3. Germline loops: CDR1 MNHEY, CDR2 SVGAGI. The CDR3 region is CASSWRTGNLETQYF. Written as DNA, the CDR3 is TGTGCCAGCAGTTGGCGGACAGGGAATTTAGAGACCCAGTACTTC.

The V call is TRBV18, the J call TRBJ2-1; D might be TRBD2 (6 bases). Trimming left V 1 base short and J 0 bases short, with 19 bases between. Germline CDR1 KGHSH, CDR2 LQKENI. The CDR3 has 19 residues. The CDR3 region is CASSPLGGNSLSSYNEQFF. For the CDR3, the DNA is TGTGCCAGCTCACCACTTGGCGGGAACTCCCTGAGCTCCTACAATGAGCAGTTCTTC.

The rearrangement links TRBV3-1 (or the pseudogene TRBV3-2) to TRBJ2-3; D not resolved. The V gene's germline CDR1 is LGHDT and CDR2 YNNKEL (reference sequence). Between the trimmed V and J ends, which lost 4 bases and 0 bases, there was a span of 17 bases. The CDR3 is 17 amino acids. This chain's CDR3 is CASSLGRGGTSTDTQYF. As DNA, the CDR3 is TGTGCCAGCAGCCTTGGTCGAGGCGGAACTAGCACAGATACGCAGTATTTT.

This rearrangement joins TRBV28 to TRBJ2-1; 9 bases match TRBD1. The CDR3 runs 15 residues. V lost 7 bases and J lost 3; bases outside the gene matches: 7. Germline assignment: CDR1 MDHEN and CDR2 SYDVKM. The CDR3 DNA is TGTGCCAGCAATGTTCGGGACAGGGTCTACAATGAGCAGTTCTTC. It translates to CASNVRDRVYNEQFF.

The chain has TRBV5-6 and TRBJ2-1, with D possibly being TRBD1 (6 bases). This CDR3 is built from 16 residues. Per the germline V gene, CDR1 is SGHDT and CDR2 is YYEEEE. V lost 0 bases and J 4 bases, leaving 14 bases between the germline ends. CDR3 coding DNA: TGTGCCAGCAGCTTGGAATTGACAGGCCTTTACAATGAGCAGTTCTTC. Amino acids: CASSLELTGLYNEQFF.

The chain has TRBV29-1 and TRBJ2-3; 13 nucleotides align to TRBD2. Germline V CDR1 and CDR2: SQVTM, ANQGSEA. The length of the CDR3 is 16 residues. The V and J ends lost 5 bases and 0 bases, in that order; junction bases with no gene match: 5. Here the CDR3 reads CSVRTSGGKSTDTQYF. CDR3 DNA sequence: TGCAGCGTTCGGACTAGCGGGGGTAAAAGCACAGATACGCAGTATTTT.

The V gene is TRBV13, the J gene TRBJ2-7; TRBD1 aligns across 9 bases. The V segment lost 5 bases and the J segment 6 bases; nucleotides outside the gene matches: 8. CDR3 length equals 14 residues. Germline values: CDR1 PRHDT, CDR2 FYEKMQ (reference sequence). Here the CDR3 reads CASSNAGTGTEQYF. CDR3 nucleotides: TGTGCCAGCAGCAACGCCGGGACAGGGACCGAGCAGTACTTC.

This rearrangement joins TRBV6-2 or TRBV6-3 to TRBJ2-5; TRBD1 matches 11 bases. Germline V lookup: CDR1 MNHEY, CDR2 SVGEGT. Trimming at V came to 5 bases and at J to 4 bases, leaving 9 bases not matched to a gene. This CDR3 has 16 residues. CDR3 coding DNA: TGTGCCAGCAGTACAGGACAGGGGGCATGGTCAGAGACCCAGTACTTC. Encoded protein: CASSTGQGAWSETQYF.

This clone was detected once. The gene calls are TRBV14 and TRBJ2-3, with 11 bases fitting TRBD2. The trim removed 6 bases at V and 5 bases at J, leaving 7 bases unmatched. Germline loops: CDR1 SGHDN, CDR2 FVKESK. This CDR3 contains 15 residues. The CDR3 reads CASSPLAGAVDTQYF. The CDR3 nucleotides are TGTGCCAGCAGTCCACTAGCGGGAGCGGTAGATACGCAGTATTTT.

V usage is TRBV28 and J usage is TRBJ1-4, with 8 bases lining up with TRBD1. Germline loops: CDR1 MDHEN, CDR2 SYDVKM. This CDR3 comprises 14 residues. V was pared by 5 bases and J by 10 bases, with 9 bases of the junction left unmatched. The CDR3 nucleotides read TGTGCCAGCAGTGCCAGGGGGCTGGGGAGAAAACTGTTTTTT. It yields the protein CASSARGLGRKLFF.

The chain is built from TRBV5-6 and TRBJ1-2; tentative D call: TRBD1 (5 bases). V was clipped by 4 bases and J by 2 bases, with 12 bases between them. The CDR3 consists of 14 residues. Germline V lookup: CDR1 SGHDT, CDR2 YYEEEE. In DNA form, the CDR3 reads TGTGCCAGCAGCGCGGACGGGGGGAACTATGGCTACACCTTC. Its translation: CASSADGGNYGYTF. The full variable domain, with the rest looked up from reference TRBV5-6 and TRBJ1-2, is DAGVTQSPTHLIKTRGQQVTLRCSPKSGHDTVSWYQQALGQGPQFIFQYYEEEERQRGNFPDRFSGHQFPNYSSELNVNALLLGDSALYLCASSADGGNYGYTFGSGTRLTVV.

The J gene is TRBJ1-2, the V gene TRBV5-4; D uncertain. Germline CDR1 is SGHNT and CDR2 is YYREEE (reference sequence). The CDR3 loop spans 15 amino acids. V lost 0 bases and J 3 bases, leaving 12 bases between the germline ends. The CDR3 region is CASSLAGLGDYGYTF. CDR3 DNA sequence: TGTGCCAGCAGCTTGGCAGGTTTAGGTGACTATGGCTACACCTTC. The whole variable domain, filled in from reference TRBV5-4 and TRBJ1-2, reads ETGVTQSPTHLIKTRGQQVTLRCSSQSGHNTVSWYQQALGQGPQFIFQYYREEENGRGNFPPRFSGLQFPNYSSELNVNALELDDSALYLCASSLAGLGDYGYTFGSGTRLTVV.

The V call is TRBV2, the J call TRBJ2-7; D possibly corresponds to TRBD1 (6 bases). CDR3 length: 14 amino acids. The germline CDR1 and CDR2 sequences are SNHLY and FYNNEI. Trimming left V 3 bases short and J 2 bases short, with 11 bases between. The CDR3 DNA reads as TGTGCCAGCAGTGACAGGGGCTCGACCTACGAGCAGTACTTC. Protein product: CASSDRGSTYEQYF.

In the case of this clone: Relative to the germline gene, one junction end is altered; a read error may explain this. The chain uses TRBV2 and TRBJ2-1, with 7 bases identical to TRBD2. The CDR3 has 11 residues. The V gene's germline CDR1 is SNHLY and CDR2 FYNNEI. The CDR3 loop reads CASSVWEGWIF. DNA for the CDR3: TGTGCCAGCAGTGTGTGGGAGGGGTGGATCTTC.

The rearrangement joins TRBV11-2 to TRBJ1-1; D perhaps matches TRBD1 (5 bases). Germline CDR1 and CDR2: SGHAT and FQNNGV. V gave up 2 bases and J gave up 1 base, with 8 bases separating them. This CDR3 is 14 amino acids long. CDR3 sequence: CASSLRTPNTEAFF. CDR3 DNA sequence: TGTGCCAGCAGCTTAAGGACACCGAACACTGAAGCTTTCTTT.

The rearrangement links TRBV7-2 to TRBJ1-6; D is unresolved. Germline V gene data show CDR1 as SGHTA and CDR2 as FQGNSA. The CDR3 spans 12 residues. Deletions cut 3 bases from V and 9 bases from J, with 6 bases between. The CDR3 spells CASSFNSSPLHF. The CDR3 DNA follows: TGTGCCAGCAGCTTCAATAGTTCACCCCTCCACTTT.

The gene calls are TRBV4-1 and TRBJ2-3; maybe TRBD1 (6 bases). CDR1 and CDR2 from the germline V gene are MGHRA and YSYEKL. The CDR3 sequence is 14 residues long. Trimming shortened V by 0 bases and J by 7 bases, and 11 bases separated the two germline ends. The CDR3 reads CASSQDGQKYTQYF. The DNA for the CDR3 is TGCGCCAGCAGCCAAGATGGACAGAAGTATACGCAGTATTTT.

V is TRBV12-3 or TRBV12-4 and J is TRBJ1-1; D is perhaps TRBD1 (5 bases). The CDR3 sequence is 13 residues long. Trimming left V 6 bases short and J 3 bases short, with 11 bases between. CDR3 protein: CASSRGLYTEAFF. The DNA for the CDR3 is TGTGCCAGCAGCCGGGGACTTTACACTGAAGCTTTCTTT.

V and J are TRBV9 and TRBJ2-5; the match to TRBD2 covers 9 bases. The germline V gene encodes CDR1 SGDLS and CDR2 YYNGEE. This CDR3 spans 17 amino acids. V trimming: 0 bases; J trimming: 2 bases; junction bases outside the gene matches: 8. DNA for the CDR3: TGTGCCAGCAGCGTAGCTTTTGCGGGAGGGTCGCAAGAGACCCAGTACTTC. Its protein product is CASSVAFAGGSQETQYF.

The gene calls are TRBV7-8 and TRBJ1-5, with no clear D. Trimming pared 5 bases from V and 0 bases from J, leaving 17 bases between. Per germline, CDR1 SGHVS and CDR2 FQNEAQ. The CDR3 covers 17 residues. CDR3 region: CASSPTEGVYSNQPQHF. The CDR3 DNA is TGTGCCAGCAGCCCCACCGAGGGCGTTTATAGCAATCAGCCCCAGCATTTT.

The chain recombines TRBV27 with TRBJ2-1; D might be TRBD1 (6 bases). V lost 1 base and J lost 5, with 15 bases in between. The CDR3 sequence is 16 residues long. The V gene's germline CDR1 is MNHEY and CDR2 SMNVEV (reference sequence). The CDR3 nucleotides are TGTGCCAGCAGTTTATTCGGTACAGCAGGGGACAATGAGCAGTTCTTC. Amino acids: CASSLFGTAGDNEQFF.

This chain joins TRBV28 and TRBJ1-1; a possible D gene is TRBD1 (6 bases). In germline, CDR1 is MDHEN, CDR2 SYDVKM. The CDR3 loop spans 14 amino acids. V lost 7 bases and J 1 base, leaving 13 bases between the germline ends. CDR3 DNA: TGTGCCAGCACCCCGCCGGGACAGAACACTGAAGCTTTCTTT. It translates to CASTPPGQNTEAFF.

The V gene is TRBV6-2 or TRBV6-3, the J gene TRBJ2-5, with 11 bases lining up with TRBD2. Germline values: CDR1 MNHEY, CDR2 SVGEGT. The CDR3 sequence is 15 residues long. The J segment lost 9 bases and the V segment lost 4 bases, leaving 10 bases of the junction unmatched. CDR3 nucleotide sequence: TGTGCCAGCAGTTTCCTAGCGGGGGGCTGGCAGGCCCAGTACTTC. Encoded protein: CASSFLAGGWQAQYF.

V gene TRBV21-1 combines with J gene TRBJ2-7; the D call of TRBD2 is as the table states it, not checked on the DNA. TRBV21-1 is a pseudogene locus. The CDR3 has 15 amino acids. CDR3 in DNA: TGTGCCAGCTGCCCGGAGGGGGGGGGTCACTACGAGCAGTACTTC. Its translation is CASCPEGGGHYEQYF.

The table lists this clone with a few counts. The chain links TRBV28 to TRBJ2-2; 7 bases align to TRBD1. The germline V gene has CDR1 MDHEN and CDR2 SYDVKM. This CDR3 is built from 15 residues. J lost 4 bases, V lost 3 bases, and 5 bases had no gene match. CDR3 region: CASSFPRGSTGELFF. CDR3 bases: TGTGCCAGCAGTTTCCCCAGGGGGAGCACCGGGGAGCTGTTTTTT.

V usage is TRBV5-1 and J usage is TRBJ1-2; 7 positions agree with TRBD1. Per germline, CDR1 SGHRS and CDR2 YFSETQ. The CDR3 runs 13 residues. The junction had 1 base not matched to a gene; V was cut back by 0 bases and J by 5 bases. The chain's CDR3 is CASSLEGAYGYTF. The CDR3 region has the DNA TGCGCCAGCAGCTTGGAGGGGGCGTATGGCTACACCTTC.

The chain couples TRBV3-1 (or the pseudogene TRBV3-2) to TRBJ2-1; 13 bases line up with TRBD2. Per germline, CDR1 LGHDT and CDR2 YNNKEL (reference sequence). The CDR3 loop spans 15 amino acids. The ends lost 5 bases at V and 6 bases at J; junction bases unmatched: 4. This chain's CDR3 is CASSWTSGGVNEQFF. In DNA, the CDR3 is TGTGCCAGCAGCTGGACTAGCGGGGGTGTCAATGAGCAGTTCTTC.

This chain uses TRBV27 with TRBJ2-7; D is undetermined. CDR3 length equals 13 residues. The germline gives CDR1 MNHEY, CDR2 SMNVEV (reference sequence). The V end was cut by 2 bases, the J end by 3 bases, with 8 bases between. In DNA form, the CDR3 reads TGTGCCAGCAGTTTAGAGTCGGGCTACGAGCAGTACTTC. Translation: CASSLESGYEQYF.

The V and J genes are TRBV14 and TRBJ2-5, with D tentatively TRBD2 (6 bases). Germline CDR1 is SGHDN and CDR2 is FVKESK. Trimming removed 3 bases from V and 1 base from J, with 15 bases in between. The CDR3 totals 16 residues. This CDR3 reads CASSHPTWGVQETQYF. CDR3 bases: TGTGCCAGCAGCCATCCGACATGGGGGGTCCAAGAGACCCAGTACTTC.